This T cell receptor beta chain was observed in a study of PD-L1 blockade in urothelial cancer. The CDR3 sequence is 14 residues long. The germline V gene encodes CDR1 MNHEY and CDR2 SVGAGI. J lost 4 bases, V lost 2 bases, and 4 bases had no gene match. Assay: immunoSEQ multiplex PCR; the TCRdb copy retains only in-frame clones and omits some. The sample carries about 63,000 clones, roughly four fifths recorded once. In this sample, this clone turned up a few times. As for time point: pretreatment peripheral blood. Patients' cancers were locally advanced or metastatic urothelial carcinomas. This clonotype was obtained from a man in his sixties or seventies with urothelial cancer. This chain joins TRBV6-5 and TRBJ1-1; TRBD1 aligns across 7 bases. Specimen: PBMCs, collected around atezolizumab (anti-PD-L1) treatment. The CDR3 nucleotides are TGTGCCAGCAGTTACGCGACAGGGACCACTGAAGCTTTCTTT. Its translation: CASSYATGTTEAFF.